This TCR beta chain was identified during a study of cytotoxic CD8 clonotypes in ibrutinib-treated CLL. Study as a whole: Once patients had received a median around 12 months of treatment, range 6 to 36, response samples were obtained.

Findings and caveats of the study: Before falling back toward baseline at progression, clonality had risen at the time of ibrutinib response. Under therapy, public clonotypes either contracted or stayed stable, and they were uncommon. Patients had baseline clonality above age-matched healthy donors, and this clonality moved with circulating CD8+ T-cell counts.

This clone was observed a handful of times. Its antigen is currently unknown. Sequencing used immunoSEQ multiplex PCR; TCRdb keeps in-frame clones, though not all of them. The profile shows about 50,000 clones, 50% to 65% of them singletons. The source material was PBMCs, sampled after 24 months of ibrutinib treatment. This TCR was recovered from a human donor with chronic lymphocytic leukemia.

The CDR3 coding sequence is TGTGCCACCAGTGCCACGGGGAGCAATCAGCCCCAGCATTTT. It translates to CATSATGSNQPQHF. The chain uses TRBV15 and TRBJ1-5; D is unresolved. Looked up from germline, CDR1 is LNHNV and CDR2 is YYDKDF (reference sequence). V was cut by 6 bases and J by 1 base, with 10 bases left in between. This CDR3 contains 14 residues.